This T cell receptor (beta chain) was identified in a study of regulatory T cells in long-lasting Graves disease. The CDR3 extends over 18 amino acids. Trimming left V 4 bases short and J 1 base short, with 22 bases between. Germline CDR1 reads LGHDT; CDR2 reads YNNKEL (reference sequence). This clonotype was detected ten times or more. The antigen is not known. Study results and limitations: Persistent disease was associated with favored TRBV28 usage and with favored use of TRBJ1-2 and TRBJ2-5.

Time point defined: newly diagnosed GD, antithyroid drugs for less than 3 months. Researchers made the TCR library from RNA that was extracted from PBMCs. It was American Thyroid Association guidelines that determined Graves' disease diagnosis. Tubes containing EDTA received about 9.4 milliliters of drawn peripheral blood. Combining iRepertoire HTBI primers with Arm-PCR of CDR3 regions, the authors built TCR beta libraries. TCRdb processed the multiplex PCR reads anew with MiXCR; each CDR3 protein has one entry. The sample contains about 370,000 distinct CDR3 sequences, roughly a sixth of which appear only once.

The chain carries TRBV3-1 and TRBJ1-1, with D possibly matching TRBD1 (5 bases). This clonotype was sampled from a female donor with Graves disease. The input for sequencing was peripheral blood mononuclear cells (PBMCs), taken at new diagnosis, from a patient treated with antithyroid drugs. The CDR3 sequence: CASSPLQKGTTGNTEAFF. The DNA for the CDR3 is TGTGCCAGCAGCCCACTACAGAAGGGTACTACAGGGAACACTGAAGCTTTCTTT.